This TCR beta chain came from a study of shared T cell receptors in the human thymus. Trimming removed 0 bases at V and 1 base at J, with 12 bases between. Per the germline V gene, CDR1 is LGHNA and CDR2 is YSLEER. The CDR3 has 17 residues. Sequenced by immunoSEQ multiplex PCR; TCRdb stores in-frame clones only, minus some. The repertoire holds roughly 550,000 clones, around 78% seen once, with less than 0.015% in the top ten. The same data also went into a second study, on human thymus T cells. This second study notes: Infants, healthy and Finnish, who were having corrective surgery for congenital heart defects served as donors. Resections obtained during corrective heart surgery supplied the thymus tissue. An apparent bias in V and J gene usage was seen in thymic and blood repertoires. Related research has reported that thymic repertoires overlap highly among unrelated individuals.

Sample: thymocytes. The chain has TRBV4-3 and TRBJ2-2, with D possibly matching TRBD2 (6 bases). This TCR was sampled from a boy under two years old with a congenital heart defect. The CDR3: CASSQDNLRENTGELFF. CDR3 sequence (DNA): TGCGCCAGCAGCCAAGATAATTTGCGGGAGAACACCGGGGAGCTGTTTTTT.